These 29 T cell receptor beta chains came from one sample sequenced in a study of blood T cell repertoires in COVID-19. Profiled with immunoSEQ multiplex PCR; TCRdb holds only in-frame clones, not every one. Among around 480,000 clones, roughly 90% were seen once, and the ten largest hold roughly 0.7%. The specimen was PBMCs or T cells enriched from blood (not recorded which). Receptors originate from a woman under 30 who had recovered from COVID-19.

This clone was recorded once. The chain carries TRBV27 and TRBJ1-5, with TRBD1 identical over 7 bases. Germline loops: CDR1 MNHEY, CDR2 SMNVEV (reference sequence). V lost 5 bases to trimming and J lost 6 bases; unmatched junction nucleotides: 7. This CDR3 region has 14 residues. The CDR3 is CASSLTGVSQPQHF. The CDR3 DNA follows: TGTGCCAGCAGTCTAACAGGGGTCAGTCAGCCCCAGCATTTT.

The chain has TRBV5-4 and TRBJ2-7, with a possible D match to TRBD1 (5 bases). CDR3 length equals 12 residues. V was trimmed by 5 bases and J by 7 bases, leaving 13 bases between them. Germline V CDR1 and CDR2: SGHNT, YYREEE (reference sequence). The CDR3: CASSSGFGEQYF. DNA of the CDR3: TGTGCCAGCAGTTCAGGGTTCGGGGAGCAGTACTTC.

The DNA of the CDR3 is TGTGCCAGCAAGCACAGGGTGGAGAACACTGAAGCTTTCTTT. Translated, it gives CASKHRVENTEAFF. The chain couples TRBV6-4 to TRBJ1-1, with a weak D call TRBD1 (6 bases). The V gene lost 7 bases and the J gene lost 1 base, with 13 bases spanning the gap. Germline loops: CDR1 MRHNA, CDR2 SNTAGT. The CDR3 is 14 amino acids.

This rearrangement joins TRBV4-1 to TRBJ2-1; 8 nucleotides align to TRBD2. Germline V gene sequence: CDR1 MGHRA, CDR2 YSYEKL. This CDR3 has 19 residues. Trimming at V came to 0 bases and at J to 0 bases, leaving 10 bases not matched to a gene. Here the CDR3 DNA reads TGCGCCAGCAGCCAAGAAGGGCTAGCGGGTCAAAGCTCCTACAATGAGCAGTTCTTC. Its translation: CASSQEGLAGQSSYNEQFF.

The chain couples TRBV6-1 to TRBJ2-5, with 13 bases aligning to TRBD2. V was clipped by 4 bases and J by 1 base; unmatched bases: 6. The CDR3 loop spans 17 amino acids. Germline V gene sequence: CDR1 MNHNS, CDR2 SASEGT. The CDR3 sequence is CASSVATSGGPQETQYF. CDR3 nucleotides: TGTGCCAGCAGTGTCGCGACTAGCGGGGGGCCCCAAGAGACCCAGTACTTC.

This sequence joins TRBV5-6 and TRBJ2-3; 10 bases align to TRBD1. The V gene end was trimmed by 4 bases and the J gene end by 0 bases; junction bases not matched to a gene: 2. Germline assignment: CDR1 SGHDT and CDR2 YYEEEE. CDR3 length: 15 amino acids. CDR3 region: CASSPGQGSTDTQYF. The CDR3 coding sequence is TGTGCCAGCAGCCCGGGACAGGGGAGCACAGATACGCAGTATTTT.

V is TRBV7-8 and J is TRBJ2-5; 10 positions match TRBD1. V dropped 4 bases and J dropped 5; count of bases not matched to a gene: 1. The CDR3 spans 13 residues. CDR1 is SGHVS, CDR2 FQNEAQ, per germline. CDR3 protein: CASSSGQGETQYF. In DNA form, the CDR3 reads TGTGCCAGCAGCTCGGGACAGGGGGAGACCCAGTACTTC.

The CDR3 DNA reads as TGTGCCAGCAGAGCCCTGGCGGGAGATACGCAGTATTTT. Residues: CASRALAGDTQYF. This rearrangement joins TRBV6-5 to TRBJ2-3; perhaps TRBD2 as D (5 bases). The CDR3 consists of 13 residues. Between the trimmed V and J ends, which lost 6 bases and 5 bases, there was a span of 12 bases. CDR1 and CDR2 (germline): MNHEY, SVGAGI.

This chain links TRBV2 with TRBJ1-6; D remains ambiguous. The CDR3 contains 14 residues. Germline CDR1 SNHLY, CDR2 FYNNEI. The germline V and J ends were trimmed by 4 bases and 6 bases, with 10 bases remaining between them. CDR3 amino acids: CASSVGQFNSPLHF. DNA of the CDR3: TGTGCCAGCAGTGTTGGGCAGTTTAATTCACCCCTCCACTTT.

This sequence joins TRBV5-1 and TRBJ2-3; 7 bases map to TRBD2. The CDR3 totals 16 residues. V was clipped by 4 bases and J by 5 bases; unmatched bases: 13. Per the germline V gene, CDR1 is SGHRS and CDR2 is YFSETQ. CDR3 in amino acids: CASSPGASGAGDTQYF. For the CDR3, the DNA is TGCGCCAGCAGCCCCGGAGCCAGCGGGGCAGGAGATACGCAGTATTTT.

V usage is TRBV27 and J usage is TRBJ1-5; D remains ambiguous. This CDR3 contains 14 residues. V dropped 3 bases and J dropped 2 bases, with 8 bases sitting between them. In germline, CDR1 is MNHEY, CDR2 SMNVEV (reference sequence). CDR3 in amino acids: CASSLRVGNQPQHF. The DNA of the CDR3 is TGTGCCAGCAGTTTGCGAGTAGGCAATCAGCCCCAGCATTTT.

The chain is built from TRBV10-1 and TRBJ2-3; D not certain. Germline lookup yields CDR1 WNHNN and CDR2 SYGVQD (reference sequence). Trimming shortened V by 0 bases and J by 2 bases, and 15 bases separated the two germline ends. The CDR3 covers 17 residues. CDR3 bases: TGCGCCAGCAGTGAGTCGCGTTCTATACCCTACACAGATACGCAGTATTTT. Encoded protein: CASSESRSIPYTDTQYF.

The chain couples TRBV28 to TRBJ1-5; 8 positions match TRBD1. The CDR3 sequence is 15 residues long. The germline CDR1 and CDR2 sequences are MDHEN and SYDVKM. The V and J ends lost 7 bases and 1 base, in that order; junction bases with no gene match: 6. CDR3 nucleotides: TGTGCCAGCACATGGACAGGGTTGAGCAATCAGCCCCAGCATTTT. Translating gives CASTWTGLSNQPQHF.

CDR3 in DNA: TGTGCCTGCCGGCGTGGGGGGTATGGAAACACCATATATTTT. Translation gives CACRRGGYGNTIYF. The chain couples TRBV7-2 to TRBJ1-3; D might be TRBD1 (5 bases). V lost 11 bases and J lost 3, with 17 bases in between. The CDR3 contains 14 residues. Germline V gene lookup returns CDR1 SGHTA and CDR2 FQGNSA.

As concerns this clone: The identical CDR3 is also encoded by other nucleotide sequences in the sample. J is TRBJ2-7 and V is TRBV19; 9 bases align to TRBD1. Per germline, CDR1 LNHDA and CDR2 SQIVND (reference sequence). V lost 5 bases and J lost 2; bases outside the gene matches: 4. The CDR3 has 14 residues. Here the CDR3 reads CASSPGTGTYEQYF. Here the CDR3 DNA reads TGTGCCAGTAGTCCCGGGACAGGGACCTACGAGCAGTACTTC.

J is TRBJ2-1 and V is TRBV7-3, with 8 bases that match TRBD2. Germline-derived CDR1 and CDR2 are SGHTA and FQGTGA. This CDR3 region has 17 residues. The trim removed 5 bases at V and 7 bases at J, leaving 16 bases unmatched. The CDR3 is CASSPGSGGGKLNEQFF. The CDR3 DNA is TGTGCCAGCAGCCCGGGGTCTGGCGGGGGGAAGTTGAATGAGCAGTTCTTC.

This chain uses TRBV11-2 with TRBJ1-2; possible D gene TRBD1, 5 bases. The CDR3 contains 13 residues. CDR1 is SGHAT and CDR2 is FQNNGV in the germline V gene. Trimming shortened V by 1 base and J by 8 bases, and 11 bases separated the two germline ends. CDR3 in DNA: TGTGCCAGCAGCTTAGTAGGCAGGGAAGGCTACACCTTC. Amino acid sequence: CASSLVGREGYTF.

This sequence joins TRBV7-9 and TRBJ1-4; 7 bases align to TRBD1. In germline, CDR1 is SEHNR, CDR2 FQNEAQ (reference sequence). The CDR3 has 16 residues. V gave up 3 bases and J gave up 2 bases; unmatched junction bases: 6. The CDR3 nucleotides are TGTGCCAGCAGCTTCCTCCGGGACAGCACTAATGAAAAACTGTTTTTT. The encoded protein is CASSFLRDSTNEKLFF.

This chain connects TRBV19 to TRBJ2-3; 11 nucleotides agree with TRBD2. CDR3 length: 16 amino acids. Germline V gene data show CDR1 as LNHDA and CDR2 as SQIVND (reference sequence). With 5 bases clipped from V and 2 bases from J, the junction kept 6 bases outside the gene matches. The CDR3 DNA is TGTGCCAGTAGTCTCCTAGCGGGGGGAGACACAGATACGCAGTATTTT. Encoded protein: CASSLLAGGDTDTQYF.

The genes are TRBV5-1 and TRBJ2-3, with D hard to call. There are 14 residues in the CDR3. Per germline, CDR1 SGHRS and CDR2 YFSETQ. V lost 0 bases, J lost 6 bases, and 11 bases lay in between. CDR3 protein: CASSLVSVQDTQYF. CDR3 bases: TGCGCCAGCAGCTTGGTATCAGTTCAGGATACGCAGTATTTT. Full variable domain (rest looked up from reference TRBV5-1 and TRBJ2-3): KAGVTQTPRYLIKTRGQQVTLSCSPISGHRSVSWYQQTPGQGLQFLFEYFSETQRNKGNFPGRFSGRQFSNSRSEMNVSTLELGDSALYLCASSLVSVQDTQYFGPGTRLTVL.

Notes on this clone: The junction and the germline gene differ at one end; a read error may be behind it. V usage is TRBV6-4 and J usage is TRBJ1-1; D remains unclear. CDR1 and CDR2 (germline): MRHNA, SNTAGT. This CDR3 region has 8 residues. The chain's CDR3 is CASTIIQF. The DNA of the CDR3 is TGTGCCAGCACAATCATCCAATTT.

The chain uses TRBV4-1 and TRBJ2-7, with 9 bases lining up with TRBD2. Germline CDR1 and CDR2: MGHRA and YSYEKL. The ends lost 0 bases at V and 0 bases at J; junction bases unmatched: 15. The CDR3 runs to 20 residues. DNA of the CDR3: TGCGCCAGCAGCCAAGACCCGCTAGCGGGGCGCGCGCCGAGCTCCTACGAGCAGTACTTC. Amino acid sequence: CASSQDPLAGRAPSSYEQYF.

Worth noting for this clone: With a much larger clone just one base away, this may be a read error. The chain joins TRBV28 to TRBJ1-1, with a tentative D call TRBD1 (6 bases). The V end lost 2 bases, the J end lost 8 bases, and 6 bases lay between the germline ends. CDR1 MDHEN and CDR2 SYDVKM come from the germline V gene. The CDR3 covers 11 residues. Written as DNA, the CDR3 is TGTGCCAGCAGTTTAGACAGGGAAGCTTTCTTT. Its translation is CASSLDREAFF.

This chain links TRBV6-5 with TRBJ2-7; TRBD1 might be the D (5 bases). Germline lookup yields CDR1 MNHEY and CDR2 SVGAGI. The CDR3 is made up of 15 amino acids. The V and J ends lost 0 bases and 0 bases respectively, with 9 bases between them. The CDR3 sequence is CASSYSAGNSYEQYF. Written as DNA, the CDR3 is TGTGCCAGCAGTTACTCGGCAGGGAACTCCTACGAGCAGTACTTC.

The rearrangement uses TRBV19 and TRBJ2-1, with no clear D. V was pared by 0 bases and J by 8 bases, with 14 bases between. CDR3 length equals 15 residues. Germline values: CDR1 LNHDA, CDR2 SQIVND (reference sequence). CDR3 DNA: TGTGCCAGTAGTATAGATCGACTCGGATCAGATGAGCAGTTCTTC. The encoded protein is CASSIDRLGSDEQFF.

CDR3 sequence (DNA): TGTGCCAGCAGCTTGTCCCGACAGGGGCCTAGTTACTACTATGGCTACACCTTC. It specifies CASSLSRQGPSYYYGYTF. The rearrangement uses TRBV7-8 and TRBJ1-2, with 8 nucleotides matching TRBD1. The CDR3 runs 18 residues. The ends lost 3 bases at V and 3 bases at J; junction bases unmatched: 15. Looked up from germline, CDR1 is SGHVS and CDR2 is FQNEAQ.

V usage is TRBV7-6 and J usage is TRBJ2-1; TRBD1 aligns across 8 bases. Germline-derived CDR1 and CDR2 are SGHVS and FNYEAQ. The CDR3 consists of 16 residues. V lost 5 bases, J lost 7 bases, and 13 bases stayed unmatched. The CDR3, as DNA: TGTGCCAGCAGCCATCGCCGGGACAGGTCTAAGAATGAGCAGTTCTTC. Amino acid sequence: CASSHRRDRSKNEQFF.

The V and J genes are TRBV4-2 and TRBJ2-1; 8 bases match TRBD2. Germline CDR1 LGHNA, CDR2 YNFKEQ. After removal of 0 bases from V and 4 bases from J, the junction contained 5 bases not matched to a gene. The CDR3 loop spans 16 amino acids. The DNA for the CDR3 is TGTGCCAGCAGCCAAGAGACGTCTAGCGGGTACAATGAGCAGTTCTTC. Its translation: CASSQETSSGYNEQFF.

This clone was detected only a few times. This rearrangement joins TRBV12-3 or TRBV12-4 to TRBJ1-3; the D is unclear. Deletions cut 2 bases from V and 4 bases from J, with 3 bases between. The CDR3 is 12 amino acids. CDR3 nucleotide sequence: TGTGCCAGCAGTTTATCGGGAAACACCATATATTTT. Amino acid sequence: CASSLSGNTIYF.